The 5 T cell receptor beta chains in this list originate from one sample, sequenced in a study of Graves' ophthalmopathy and Graves' hyperthyroidism. Amplifying from RNA transcripts, the study obtained TCR beta CDR3 regions. In the first round, RT-PCR was carried out with HTBI primers, and a multiplex PCR formed the second round. Each CDR3 protein is one row after TCRdb ran MiXCR on the multiplex PCR reads. The sample lists 350,000 to 400,000 distinct CDR3 sequences, 15% occurring once. Sequenced input: peripheral blood. The receptors stem from a woman between 18 and 29 years old with stable Graves' hyperthyroidism.

This clonotype was counted ten times or more. The J gene is TRBJ1-1, the V gene TRBV12-3 or TRBV12-4, with D possibly matching TRBD1 (6 bases). The CDR3 length is 16 residues. Trimming stripped 2 bases from V and 1 base from J, with 14 bases between. The CDR3 reads CASSLSTWGQNTEAFF. The CDR3 DNA sequence: TGTGCCAGCAGTTTAAGTACGTGGGGGCAGAACACTGAAGCTTTCTTT.

This clonotype was detected ten times or more. The chain recombines TRBV28 with TRBJ2-2; the D gene is possibly TRBD1 (5 bases). This CDR3 comprises 15 residues. Trimming removed 2 bases at V and 4 bases at J, with 11 bases between. Germline CDR1 is MDHEN and CDR2 is SYDVKM. CDR3 sequence: CASSLVRQRTGELFF. The CDR3, as DNA: TGTGCCAGCAGTTTAGTCAGACAGCGCACCGGGGAGCTGTTTTTT.

In this sample, this clonotype turned up many times. J is TRBJ1-3 and V is TRBV20-1; D ambiguous. The CDR3 is 16 residues long. V lost 6 bases and J lost 0, with 18 bases in between. Germline CDR1 is DFQATT and CDR2 is SNEGSKA (reference sequence). The CDR3 DNA follows: TGCAGTGCCGTTCCGACAAGCCACTACTCTGGAAACACCATATATTTT. Protein product: CSAVPTSHYSGNTIYF.

The J gene is TRBJ1-2, the V gene TRBV3-1; 7 positions match TRBD1. The CDR3 covers 16 residues. Trimming removed 5 bases from V and 5 bases from J; junction bases left unmatched: 14. Germline CDR1 and CDR2: LGHDT and YNNKEL (reference sequence). CDR3 sequence (DNA): TGTGCCAGCAGCTCCGCGACAGGGAGGATTGTATATGGCTACACCTTC. It is translated as CASSSATGRIVYGYTF.

CDR3 nucleotides: TGTGCCAGCAGTTACCCGAACAGGGGGCGGTACGAGCAGTACTTC. Translation gives CASSYPNRGRYEQYF. The V gene is TRBV6-5, the J gene TRBJ2-7, with 9 bases identical to TRBD1. Trimming cost V 2 bases and J 4 bases; bases outside gene matches: 6. Germline CDR1 and CDR2: MNHEY and SVGAGI. This CDR3 is built from 15 residues.